This T cell receptor (beta chain) came from a study of T cell responses to AZD1222 COVID-19 vaccine. Only in-frame clones appear in the TCRdb table, and some are missing; sequencing was by immunoSEQ multiplex PCR. In the table there are 200,000 or so clones, 87% of which are singletons. Germline V gene data show CDR1 as LGHNA and CDR2 as YNFKEQ. V lost 3 bases and J 2 bases, leaving 22 bases between the germline ends. The CDR3 is 18 amino acids. The source was peripheral blood, collected on day 0 of MenACWY control vaccination. This receptor was obtained from an adult in good health. This rearrangement joins TRBV4-2 to TRBJ2-5; D is possibly TRBD2 (6 bases). This CDR3 is CASSQVELHLGGQETQYF. In DNA, the CDR3 is TGTGCCAGCAGCCAGGTAGAACTTCATCTGGGAGGTCAAGAGACCCAGTACTTC.